These 6 T cell receptor beta chains came from one sample sequenced in a study of blood T cell repertoires in COVID-19. TCRdb's copy holds only in-frame clones and misses some; the assay was immunoSEQ multiplex PCR. The sample has about 140,000 clones; roughly four fifths are singletons. The sample comprised PBMCs or T cells enriched from blood (not recorded which). These TCRs come from a woman aged 50 to 65 with acute COVID-19.

The chain joins TRBV19 to TRBJ1-5; 11 nucleotides agree with TRBD1. The V gene's germline CDR1 is LNHDA and CDR2 SQIVND (reference sequence). V lost 6 bases, J lost 6 bases, and 10 bases stayed unmatched. This CDR3 contains 16 residues. CDR3 DNA: TGTGCCAGTAGCCAACCGGACAGGGGGCGCCTTCAGCCCCAGCATTTT. Translation: CASSQPDRGRLQPQHF.

This chain uses TRBV7-9 with TRBJ2-5; 12 bases line up with TRBD2. The CDR3 length is 17 residues. CDR1 is SEHNR and CDR2 is FQNEAQ in the germline V gene (reference sequence). Germline trimming cut 5 bases from V and 1 base from J; bases unmatched to any gene: 8. The DNA for the CDR3 is TGTGCCAGCAGCCAAACGACTAGCGGGAGAATCCAAGAGACCCAGTACTTC. Protein: CASSQTTSGRIQETQYF.

This chain uses TRBV18 with TRBJ1-1; TRBD1 matches 8 bases. Trimming took 4 bases from V and 0 from J; bases not matched to a gene: 13. The germline V gene encodes CDR1 KGHSH and CDR2 LQKENI. This CDR3 comprises 18 residues. The CDR3 protein is CASSLLIQGDLMNTEAFF. The CDR3 nucleotides are TGTGCCAGCTCACTACTTATACAGGGGGACCTCATGAACACTGAAGCTTTCTTT. The complete variable domain, with remaining parts taken from reference TRBV18 and TRBJ1-1, reads NAGVMQNPRHLVRRRGQEARLRCSPMKGHSHVYWYRQLPEEGLKFMVYLQKENIIDESGMPKERFSAEFPKEGPSILRIQQVVRGDSAAYFCASSLLIQGDLMNTEAFFGQGTRLTVV.

This clone occurred once. The chain couples TRBV14 to TRBJ2-5; TRBD1 aligns across 8 bases. The V gene end was trimmed by 0 bases and the J gene end by 9 bases; junction bases not matched to a gene: 9. The CDR3 sequence is 15 residues long. The V gene's germline CDR1 is SGHDN and CDR2 FVKESK. The CDR3 region is CASSQDTHRGEAQYF. CDR3 nucleotides: TGTGCCAGCAGCCAAGATACCCACAGGGGGGAGGCCCAGTACTTC.

The gene calls are TRBV5-1 and TRBJ1-2, with 11 bases identical to TRBD1. V was pared by 3 bases and J by 4 bases, with 8 bases of the junction left unmatched. The CDR3 has 16 amino acids. Germline V gene lookup returns CDR1 SGHRS and CDR2 YFSETQ. The CDR3 sequence: CASSYFGQGAGYGYTF. The DNA for the CDR3 is TGCGCCAGCAGCTACTTTGGACAGGGGGCTGGCTATGGCTACACCTTC.

This chain joins TRBV27 and TRBJ1-1; the D gene is possibly TRBD1 (6 bases). Germline values: CDR1 MNHEY, CDR2 SMNVEV (reference sequence). The V and J ends lost 8 bases and 2 bases respectively, with 15 bases between them. This CDR3 spans 14 amino acids. This chain's CDR3 is CASQSTGLNTEAFF. CDR3 coding DNA: TGTGCCAGCCAGTCGACAGGACTCAACACTGAAGCTTTCTTT.